The rows below give T cell receptor beta chains drawn from one sample of a study of shared clonotypes between healthy human individuals. TCRdb's copy holds only in-frame clones and misses some; the assay was immunoSEQ multiplex PCR. Of some 2.1 million clones listed, 90% to 95% are singletons. Material for sequencing was naive CD4+ T cells sorted from blood. These receptors were collected from a man between 18 and 35 years old in good health. Each CDR3 is given with its conserved first and last residue. D genes are given only for firm matches. Expanded clones are given a class, and other clones once, few, many or no size at all.

d_gene: -
abundance: -
j_gene: TRBJ2-7
v_gene: TRBV6-4
CDR3nt: TGTGCCAGCAGCCGGAGGGAGCACCCCTACGAGCAGTACTTC
CDR3aa: CASSRREHPYEQYF

d_gene: TRBD1
abundance: -
j_gene: TRBJ2-5
v_gene: TRBV7-7
CDR3nt: TGTGCTAGCAGCCGGACAGGGGAGTGGGAGACCCAGTACTTC
CDR3aa: CASSRTGEWETQYF

d_gene: TRBD1
abundance: few
j_gene: TRBJ2-7
v_gene: TRBV6-5
CDR3nt: TGTGCCAGCAGAAGGACAGGGGATGAGCAGTACTTC
CDR3aa: CASRRTGDEQYF

d_gene: -
abundance: -
j_gene: TRBJ1-3
v_gene: TRBV10-3
CDR3nt: TGTGCCATCAGCGGCTCTGGAAACACCATATATTTT
CDR3aa: CAISGSGNTIYF

d_gene: -
abundance: -
j_gene: TRBJ1-3
v_gene: TRBV2
CDR3nt: TGTGCCAGCAGCCCCGACAGCGGCTCTGGAAACACCATATATTTT
CDR3aa: CASSPDSGSGNTIYF

d_gene: -
abundance: -
j_gene: TRBJ1-1
v_gene: TRBV7-9
CDR3nt: TGTGCCAGCAGCTTATTGGACTTGAACACTGAAGCTTTCTTT
CDR3aa: CASSLLDLNTEAFF

d_gene: -
abundance: -
j_gene: TRBJ1-2
v_gene: TRBV5-1
CDR3nt: TGCGCCAGCAGCACCCTAGAGGGGGACTATGGCTACACCTTC
CDR3aa: CASSTLEGDYGYTF

d_gene: -
abundance: -
j_gene: TRBJ2-5
v_gene: TRBV28
CDR3nt: TGTGCCAGCAGTTCCGGACAGCCACGGACCCAGTACTTC
CDR3aa: CASSSGQPRTQYF

d_gene: -
abundance: few
j_gene: TRBJ1-6
v_gene: TRBV30
CDR3nt: TGTGCCTGGAGGAACCTGGTGAATTCACCCCTCCACTTT
CDR3aa: CAWRNLVNSPLHF

d_gene: -
abundance: -
j_gene: TRBJ2-7
v_gene: TRBV29-1
CDR3nt: TGCAGCGTTGCGGGATCCTCCTACGAGCAGTACTTC
CDR3aa: CSVAGSSYEQYF

d_gene: -
abundance: -
j_gene: TRBJ2-7
v_gene: TRBV28
CDR3nt: TGTGCCAGCAGTTTGGCGGGGATCAAGTACTTC
CDR3aa: CASSLAGIKYF

d_gene: -
abundance: -
j_gene: TRBJ2-7
v_gene: TRBV19
CDR3nt: TGTGCCAGTAGTATCCGACAGCGACCCTACGAGCAGTACTTC
CDR3aa: CASSIRQRPYEQYF

d_gene: TRBD1
abundance: -
j_gene: TRBJ2-7
v_gene: TRBV7-2
CDR3nt: TGTGCCAGCAGCTTAGTAGTACAGGGGGCTTACGAGCAGTACTTC
CDR3aa: CASSLVVQGAYEQYF

d_gene: -
abundance: -
j_gene: TRBJ1-3
v_gene: TRBV6-5
CDR3nt: TGTGCCAGCAGTTTAGTGGGGGGCTATGGAAACACCATATATTTT
CDR3aa: CASSLVGGYGNTIYF

d_gene: -
abundance: -
j_gene: TRBJ2-1
v_gene: TRBV4-1
CDR3nt: TGCGCCAGCAGCCAAGATTGGGCACCTGAGCAGTTCTTC
CDR3aa: CASSQDWAPEQFF

d_gene: -
abundance: -
j_gene: TRBJ1-2
v_gene: TRBV25-1
CDR3nt: TGTGCCAGCAGTGAAGTAACGGCTAACTATGGCTACACCTTC
CDR3aa: CASSEVTANYGYTF

d_gene: -
abundance: -
j_gene: TRBJ2-6
v_gene: TRBV6-4
CDR3nt: TGTGCCAGCAGTGACACCTCTGGGGCCAACGTCCTGACTTTC
CDR3aa: CASSDTSGANVLTF

d_gene: TRBD2
abundance: -
j_gene: TRBJ2-2
v_gene: TRBV18
CDR3nt: TGTGCCAGCTCACCAGCGACTAGCGGGAACACCGGGGAGCTGTTTTTT
CDR3aa: CASSPATSGNTGELFF

d_gene: TRBD2
abundance: -
j_gene: TRBJ2-5
v_gene: TRBV7-9
CDR3nt: TGTGCCAGCAGCCGCCTAGCGGGAGGAGGAAGTGGTGAGACCCAGTACTTC
CDR3aa: CASSRLAGGGSGETQYF

d_gene: -
abundance: few
j_gene: TRBJ1-4
v_gene: TRBV19
CDR3nt: TGTGCCAGTAGACAACCTCTCTCGTCGGGGGGCGATGAAAAACTGTTTTTT
CDR3aa: CASRQPLSSGGDEKLFF

d_gene: -
abundance: -
j_gene: TRBJ2-6
v_gene: TRBV29-1
CDR3nt: TGCAGCGCCGGATCGGGGGCTGGGGCCAACGTCCTGACTTTC
CDR3aa: CSAGSGAGANVLTF

d_gene: TRBD2
abundance: -
j_gene: TRBJ2-1
v_gene: TRBV6-6
CDR3nt: TGTGCCAGCAGTTACTCTGTGGGCGGGGGGCACAATGAGCAGTTCTTC
CDR3aa: CASSYSVGGGHNEQFF

d_gene: -
abundance: -
j_gene: TRBJ1-4
v_gene: TRBV12-2
CDR3nt: TGTGCAAGTCGCTCGGCAGTGCGGGCTAATGAAAAACTGTTTTTT
CDR3aa: CASRSAVRANEKLFF

d_gene: -
abundance: -
j_gene: TRBJ2-7
v_gene: TRBV27
CDR3nt: TGTGCCAGCAGTTCCCTTGACAGGCTCCCCTACGAGCAGTACTTC
CDR3aa: CASSSLDRLPYEQYF

d_gene: -
abundance: -
j_gene: TRBJ1-2
v_gene: TRBV19
CDR3nt: TGTGCCAGTAGTATAGGTCCCGGCTATGGCTACACCTTC
CDR3aa: CASSIGPGYGYTF

d_gene: -
abundance: -
j_gene: TRBJ1-5
v_gene: TRBV9
CDR3nt: TGTGCCAGCAGCGTAGGGGACGTCTATCAGCCCCAGCATTTT
CDR3aa: CASSVGDVYQPQHF

d_gene: TRBD1
abundance: -
j_gene: TRBJ2-2
v_gene: TRBV7-6
CDR3nt: TGTGCCAGCAGCCCTACAGGGGTCGGCACCGGGGAGCTGTTTTTT
CDR3aa: CASSPTGVGTGELFF

d_gene: TRBD2
abundance: -
j_gene: TRBJ2-6
v_gene: TRBV2
CDR3nt: TGTGCCAGCAGTGAAGCGACGGCTAGCGGGCCCAGCTCTGGGGCCAACGTCCTGACTTTC
CDR3aa: CASSEATASGPSSGANVLTF

d_gene: TRBD1
abundance: -
j_gene: TRBJ1-1
v_gene: TRBV9
CDR3nt: TGTGCCAGCAGCACAGGACAGGCGGGTGAAGCTTTCTTT
CDR3aa: CASSTGQAGEAFF

d_gene: -
abundance: once
j_gene: TRBJ2-1
v_gene: TRBV7-2
CDR3nt: TGTGCCAGCAGCTTGACGGACTTTCACAATGAGCAGTTCTTC
CDR3aa: CASSLTDFHNEQFF

d_gene: TRBD1
abundance: -
j_gene: TRBJ1-2
v_gene: TRBV19
CDR3nt: TGTGCCAGTAGTCCCCGACAGGGCTACGGCTACACCTTC
CDR3aa: CASSPRQGYGYTF

d_gene: TRBD2
abundance: -
j_gene: TRBJ2-5
v_gene: TRBV29-1
CDR3nt: TGCAGCGTTGTGACTAGCGGCTTCCAAGAGACCCAGTACTTC
CDR3aa: CSVVTSGFQETQYF

d_gene: TRBD1
abundance: -
j_gene: TRBJ2-1
v_gene: TRBV5-1
CDR3nt: TGCGCCAGCAGCTTTGAGGGGACAGGGGCCAATGAGCAGTTCTTC
CDR3aa: CASSFEGTGANEQFF